Listed below are T cell receptor beta chains from one sample, sequenced in a study of technical replicates of blood from a few donors. Clones were sequenced by immunoSEQ multiplex PCR, and TCRdb holds only the in-frame ones, with some missing. Seen here are some 78,000 clones, around 94% observed once, and the top ten hold 0.26%. Material for sequencing was T cells isolated from PBMCs. The source is a human donor in good health. Each CDR3 is given with its conserved first and last residue. Fields, in order: D gene, CDR3 length, J gene, V gene, clone size, CDR3 protein, CDR3 DNA. A D gene is named only where the DNA matches it firmly. Size is stated for part of the rows, as once, few or many counts, or as a class when the clone is expanded.

.	16	TRBJ2-5	TRBV5-1	.	CASSPGVLAPQETQYF	TGCGCCAGCAGTCCCGGGGTTCTAGCGCCTCAAGAGACCCAGTACTTC
TRBD2	13	TRBJ2-7	TRBV6-4	.	CASRPSGSYEQYF	TGTGCCAGCAGGCCTAGCGGGAGTTACGAGCAGTACTTC
.	14	TRBJ1-3	TRBV9	.	CASSVAFSGNTIYF	TGTGCCAGCAGCGTAGCCTTCTCTGGAAACACCATATATTTT
.	13	TRBJ1-2	TRBV19	.	CASSMARGDGYTF	TGTGCCAGTAGTATGGCTAGGGGTGATGGCTACACCTTC
TRBD1	14	TRBJ1-1	TRBV7-9	.	CASSSGQVVAEAFF	TGTGCCAGCAGCTCCGGACAGGTGGTTGCTGAAGCTTTCTTT
.	15	TRBJ2-3	TRBV5-6	once	CASSSAGTDTDTQYF	TGTGCCAGCAGCTCGGCGGGGACAGACACAGATACGCAGTATTTT
TRBD1	15	TRBJ1-1	TRBV19	.	CASSLTQGANTEAFF	TGTGCCAGTAGTCTTACACAGGGGGCGAACACTGAAGCTTTCTTT
.	14	TRBJ1-2	TRBV30	.	CAWSVTGRGFHYTF	TGTGCCTGGAGTGTAACAGGCAGGGGCTTCCACTACACCTTC
.	15	TRBJ2-3	TRBV5-4	.	CASSVDSHNTDTQYF	TGTGCCAGCAGCGTAGACTCTCACAACACAGATACGCAGTATTTT
.	14	TRBJ1-3	TRBV11-3	.	CASSSNRDGNTIYF	TGTGCCAGCAGCTCTAACAGGGATGGAAACACCATATATTTT
TRBD1	15	TRBJ2-5	TRBV7-9	.	CASSFTRDRRETQYF	TGTGCCAGCAGCTTCACCCGGGACAGAAGAGAGACCCAGTACTTC
TRBD2	16	TRBJ2-3	TRBV11-2	.	CASSPIWGRGTDTQYF	TGTGCCAGCAGCCCAATCTGGGGGAGGGGCACAGATACGCAGTATTTT
TRBD1	15	TRBJ2-5	TRBV5-4	.	CASSLVLTGEETQYF	TGTGCCAGCAGCTTGGTCTTGACAGGGGAAGAGACCCAGTACTTC
.	15	TRBJ1-5	TRBV10-3	.	CAISAPGGGDQPQHF	TGTGCCATCAGTGCTCCGGGCGGGGGGGATCAGCCCCAGCATTTT
TRBD1	15	TRBJ2-1	TRBV9	.	CASSVGQGVYNEQFF	TGTGCCAGCAGCGTAGGACAGGGCGTCTACAATGAGCAGTTCTTC
.	14	TRBJ1-1	TRBV7-6	.	CASSPPGRNTEAFF	TGTGCCAGCAGCCCCCCCGGGAGGAACACTGAAGCTTTCTTT
TRBD2	16	TRBJ2-2	TRBV2	.	CASSSGLAEDTGELFF	TGTGCCAGCTCCTCGGGACTAGCGGAGGACACCGGGGAGCTGTTTTTT
TRBD2	15	TRBJ2-7	TRBV7-9	.	CASSLAGRGYHEQYF	TGTGCCAGCAGCTTAGCTGGGCGGGGGTACCACGAGCAGTACTTC
.	14	TRBJ2-4	TRBV10-3	.	CAISEYRVLCIQYF	TGTGCCATCAGTGAGTACAGGGTCCTTTGCATTCAGTACTTC
TRBD2	16	TRBJ2-7	TRBV14	.	CASSQSIAGAAYEQYF	TGTGCCAGCAGCCAGTCTATAGCGGGGGCCGCCTACGAGCAGTACTTC
.	15	TRBJ2-3	TRBV5-4	.	CASSLYGTSTDTQYF	TGTGCCAGCAGCTTGTACGGGACTAGCACAGATACGCAGTATTTT
TRBD2	11	TRBJ2-5	TRBV20-1	.	CKLAEQETQYF	TGCAAGCTAGCGGAACAAGAGACCCAGTACTTC
.	12	TRBJ1-1	TRBV4-1	.	CASSQGSGGAFF	TGCGCCAGCAGCCAAGGTTCCGGGGGGGCTTTCTTT
.	14	TRBJ2-3	TRBV19	.	CASSIGRRTDTQYF	TGTGCCAGTAGTATAGGGAGGCGCACAGATACGCAGTATTTT
TRBD1	14	TRBJ1-1	TRBV5-1	.	CASSGGQGRTEAFF	TGCGCCAGCAGCGGGGGACAGGGGAGGACTGAAGCTTTCTTT
TRBD2	16	TRBJ2-1	TRBV10-1	.	CASSEVVAGAFNEQFF	TGCGCCAGCAGTGAGGTGGTAGCGGGGGCATTCAATGAGCAGTTCTTC
.	13	TRBJ2-7	TRBV4-1	.	CASSHDTLFEQYF	TGCGCCAGCAGCCATGACACCCTTTTTGAGCAGTACTTC
.	15	TRBJ2-3	TRBV29-1	.	CSVEDSSRVPDTQYF	TGCAGCGTTGAAGATTCCTCCAGGGTGCCAGATACGCAGTATTTT
TRBD1	14	TRBJ2-7	TRBV30	.	CAWRDRGVSYEQYF	TGTGCCTGGAGAGACAGGGGGGTCTCCTACGAGCAGTACTTC
.	16	TRBJ2-5	TRBV5-1	.	CASSAAASRSPETQYF	TGCGCCAGCAGCGCCGCAGCTTCCAGGTCCCCAGAGACCCAGTACTTC
TRBD1	15	TRBJ2-2	TRBV5-1	once	CASSLEGASTGELFF	TGCGCCAGCAGCTTGGAGGGGGCAAGCACCGGGGAGCTGTTTTTT
.	16	TRBJ2-1	TRBV29-1	.	CTKGGGGTSSYNEQFF	TGCACTAAAGGGGGCGGCGGGACTAGCTCCTACAATGAGCAGTTCTTC
TRBD2	16	TRBJ2-7	TRBV7-9	.	CASSLALGLAGYEQYF	TGTGCCAGCAGCTTAGCGTTGGGACTAGCGGGCTACGAGCAGTACTTC
TRBD1	15	TRBJ1-2	TRBV18	.	CASSPLSDRNYGYTF	TGTGCCAGCTCACCGCTATCGGACAGGAACTATGGCTACACCTTC
.	15	TRBJ1-1	TRBV6-5	.	CASSYGNRRDTEAFF	TGTGCCAGCAGTTACGGTAACAGGCGAGACACTGAAGCTTTCTTT
TRBD1	14	TRBJ2-3	TRBV29-1	.	CSVDSRGLPDTQYF	TGCAGCGTTGACAGCAGGGGGCTGCCAGATACGCAGTATTTT
TRBD1	14	TRBJ1-1	TRBV5-1	.	CASGKGQGDTEAFF	TGCGCCAGCGGAAAAGGACAGGGCGACACTGAAGCTTTCTTT
.	15	TRBJ1-5	TRBV6-1	.	CASSLDRAVSQPQHF	TGTGCCAGCAGCCTCGACCGCGCGGTTAGTCAGCCCCAGCATTTT
.	13	TRBJ2-3	TRBV2	.	CASSEWGSDTQYF	TGTGCCAGCAGTGAGTGGGGCTCAGATACGCAGTATTTT
.	14	TRBJ2-1	TRBV27	.	CASSLFPSTNEQFF	TGTGCCAGCAGTTTATTCCCTAGCACCAATGAGCAGTTCTTC
TRBD1	17	TRBJ2-2	TRBV25-1	.	CATRYGTGDTNTGELFF	TGTGCCACCAGATATGGGACAGGAGATACGAACACCGGGGAGCTGTTTTTT
.	13	TRBJ2-5	TRBV6-1	.	CASSEAGQETQYF	TGTGCCAGCAGTGAAGCCGGCCAAGAGACCCAGTACTTC
.	13	TRBJ1-1	TRBV2	.	CASSVIADMEAFF	TGTGCCAGCAGTGTAATCGCCGACATGGAAGCTTTCTTT
.	14	TRBJ1-1	TRBV5-1	.	CASSLAVENTEAFF	TGCGCCAGCAGCTTGGCCGTAGAGAACACTGAAGCTTTCTTT
.	18	TRBJ2-3	TRBV2	.	CASSFPGHRTLGSDTQYF	TGTGCCAGCAGTTTTCCGGGACACCGGACCCTGGGCTCAGATACGCAGTATTTT
TRBD2	15	TRBJ2-1	TRBV7-9	.	CASTLLAGGYNEQFF	TGTGCCAGCACCCTACTAGCGGGGGGGTACAATGAGCAGTTCTTC
TRBD1	15	TRBJ1-3	TRBV9	.	CASSMTGGAGNTIYF	TGTGCCAGCAGCATGACAGGGGGAGCCGGAAACACCATATATTTT
TRBD1	16	TRBJ2-4	TRBV15	.	CATSGGQGWVKNIQYF	TGTGCCACCAGCGGAGGACAGGGGTGGGTCAAAAACATTCAGTACTTC
.	16	TRBJ1-3	TRBV4-1	.	CASSQIGQRAGNTIYF	TGCGCCAGCAGCCAAATTGGGCAGAGAGCTGGAAACACCATATATTTT
.	13	TRBJ2-2	TRBV4-2	.	CASSQGYTGELFF	TGTGCCAGCAGTCAGGGATACACCGGGGAGCTGTTTTTT
TRBD2	17	TRBJ2-5	TRBV5-1	.	CASSLARTSGGEETQYF	TGCGCCAGCAGCTTGGCCAGGACTAGCGGGGGGGAAGAGACCCAGTACTTC
.	14	TRBJ1-2	TRBV6-5	.	CASSYAGEGYGYTF	TGTGCCAGCAGTTACGCGGGGGAGGGCTATGGCTACACCTTC
.	13	TRBJ1-2	TRBV10-1	once	CASSESAVLGYTF	TGCGCCAGCAGTGAGTCGGCGGTTTTGGGCTACACCTTC
TRBD2	18	TRBJ2-2	TRBV4-1	once	CASSQPLLGGGKAGELFF	TGCGCCAGCAGCCAACCGTTGCTTGGGGGAGGGAAGGCCGGGGAGCTGTTTTTT
TRBD2	13	TRBJ2-5	TRBV5-1	.	CASSLGLAEPPYF	TGCGCCAGCAGCTTGGGCCTAGCGGAACCCCCATACTTC